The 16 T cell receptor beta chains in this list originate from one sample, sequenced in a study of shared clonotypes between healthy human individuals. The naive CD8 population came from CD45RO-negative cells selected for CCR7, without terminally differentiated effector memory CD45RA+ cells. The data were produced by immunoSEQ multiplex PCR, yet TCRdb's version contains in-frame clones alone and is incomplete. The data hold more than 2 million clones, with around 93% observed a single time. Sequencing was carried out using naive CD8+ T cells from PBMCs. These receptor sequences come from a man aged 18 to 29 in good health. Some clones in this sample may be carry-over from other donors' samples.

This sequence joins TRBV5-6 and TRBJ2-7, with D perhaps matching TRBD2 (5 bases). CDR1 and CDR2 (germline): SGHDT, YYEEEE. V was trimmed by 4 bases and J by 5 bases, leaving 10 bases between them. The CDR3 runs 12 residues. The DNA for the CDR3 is TGTGCCAGCAGCCGCGAGGGTAACGAGCAGTACTTC. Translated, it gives CASSREGNEQYF.

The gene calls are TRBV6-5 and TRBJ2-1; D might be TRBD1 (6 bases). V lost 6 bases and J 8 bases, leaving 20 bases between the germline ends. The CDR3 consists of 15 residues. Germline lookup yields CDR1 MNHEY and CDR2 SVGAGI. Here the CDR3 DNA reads TGTGCCAGCAGCCAACTACAGGGTGGTTGGGATGAGCAGTTCTTC. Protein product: CASSQLQGGWDEQFF.

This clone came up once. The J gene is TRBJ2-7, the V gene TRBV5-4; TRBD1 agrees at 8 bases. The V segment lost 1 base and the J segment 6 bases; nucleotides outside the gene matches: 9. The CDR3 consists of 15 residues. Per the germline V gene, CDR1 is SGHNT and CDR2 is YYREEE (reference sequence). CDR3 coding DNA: TGTGCCAGCAGCTTGAGGGCAGGGGGCGACTTCGAGCAGTACTTC. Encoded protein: CASSLRAGGDFEQYF.

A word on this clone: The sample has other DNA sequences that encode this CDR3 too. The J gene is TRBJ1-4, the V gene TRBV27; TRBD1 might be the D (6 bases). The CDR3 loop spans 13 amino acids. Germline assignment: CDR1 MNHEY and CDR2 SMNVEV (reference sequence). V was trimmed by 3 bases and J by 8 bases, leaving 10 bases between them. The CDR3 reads CASSLRGWEKLFF. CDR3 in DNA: TGTGCCAGCAGTTTGAGGGGGTGGGAAAAACTGTTTTTT. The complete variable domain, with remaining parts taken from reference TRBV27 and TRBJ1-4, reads EAQVTQNPRYLITVTGKKLTVTCSQNMNHEYMSWYRQDPGLGLRQIYYSMNVEVTDKGDVPEGYKVSRKEKRNFPLILESPSPNQTSLYFCASSLRGWEKLFFGSGTQLSVL.

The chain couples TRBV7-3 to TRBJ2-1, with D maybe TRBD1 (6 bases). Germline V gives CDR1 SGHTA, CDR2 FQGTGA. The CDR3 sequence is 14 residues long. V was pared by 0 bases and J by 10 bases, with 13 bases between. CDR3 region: CASSLTPGVGEQFF. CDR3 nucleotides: TGTGCCAGCAGCTTAACACCAGGGGTTGGCGAGCAGTTCTTC.

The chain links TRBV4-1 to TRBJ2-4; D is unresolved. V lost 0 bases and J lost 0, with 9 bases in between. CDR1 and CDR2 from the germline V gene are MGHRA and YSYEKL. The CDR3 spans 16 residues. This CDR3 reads CASSQEPTLAKNIQYF. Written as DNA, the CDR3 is TGCGCCAGCAGCCAAGAACCGACATTAGCCAAAAACATTCAGTACTTC.

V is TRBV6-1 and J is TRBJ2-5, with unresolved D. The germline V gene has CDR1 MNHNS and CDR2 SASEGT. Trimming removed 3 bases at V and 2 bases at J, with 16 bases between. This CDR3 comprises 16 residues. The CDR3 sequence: CASSEDPIFYQETQYF. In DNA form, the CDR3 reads TGTGCCAGCAGTGAGGACCCCATTTTCTATCAAGAGACCCAGTACTTC.

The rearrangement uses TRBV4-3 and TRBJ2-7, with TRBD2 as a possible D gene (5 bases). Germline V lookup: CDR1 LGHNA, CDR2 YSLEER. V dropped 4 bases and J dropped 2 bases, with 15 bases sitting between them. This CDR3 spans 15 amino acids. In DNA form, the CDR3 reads TGCGCCAGCAGCCCATGGACTCATCCAACCTACGAGCAGTACTTC. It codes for CASSPWTHPTYEQYF.

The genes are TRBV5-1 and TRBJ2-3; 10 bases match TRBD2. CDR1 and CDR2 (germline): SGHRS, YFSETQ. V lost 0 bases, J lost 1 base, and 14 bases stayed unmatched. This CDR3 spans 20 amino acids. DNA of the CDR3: TGCGCCAGCAGCTTGGCCTCCCAGGGCCTAGCGGGAGTCGGCACAGATACGCAGTATTTT. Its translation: CASSLASQGLAGVGTDTQYF.

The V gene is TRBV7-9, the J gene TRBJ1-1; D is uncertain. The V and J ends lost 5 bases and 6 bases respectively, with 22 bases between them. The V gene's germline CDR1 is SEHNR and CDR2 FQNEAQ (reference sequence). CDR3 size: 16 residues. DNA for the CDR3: TGTGCCAGCAGCACCCGGGAGGAGGGTCCGACCTCTGAAGCTTTCTTT. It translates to CASSTREEGPTSEAFF.

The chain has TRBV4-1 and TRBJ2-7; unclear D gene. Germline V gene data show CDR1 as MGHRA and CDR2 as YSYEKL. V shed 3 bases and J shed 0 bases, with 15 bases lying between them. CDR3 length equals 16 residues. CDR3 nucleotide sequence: TGCGCCAGCAGCCAGGATACTTATCTGAGCTCCTACGAGCAGTACTTC. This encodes CASSQDTYLSSYEQYF.

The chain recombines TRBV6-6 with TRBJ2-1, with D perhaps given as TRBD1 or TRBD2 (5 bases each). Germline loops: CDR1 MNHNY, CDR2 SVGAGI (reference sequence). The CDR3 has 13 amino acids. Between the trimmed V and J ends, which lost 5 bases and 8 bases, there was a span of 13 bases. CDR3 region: CASSLGDWDEQFF. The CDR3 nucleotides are TGTGCCAGCAGTCTGGGGGATTGGGATGAGCAGTTCTTC.

CDR3 nucleotides: TGTGCCAGCAGCTTAGTTGGCGGGAGGGCCAATGAGCAGTTCTTC. It encodes CASSLVGGRANEQFF. V gene TRBV7-2 combines with J gene TRBJ2-1; 9 bases match TRBD2. After removal of 1 base from V and 6 bases from J, the junction contained 4 bases not matched to a gene. The CDR3 consists of 15 residues. The V gene's germline CDR1 is SGHTA and CDR2 FQGNSA.

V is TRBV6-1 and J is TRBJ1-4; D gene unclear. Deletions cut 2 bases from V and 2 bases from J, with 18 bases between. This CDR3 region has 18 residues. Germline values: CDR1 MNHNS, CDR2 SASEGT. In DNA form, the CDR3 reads TGTGCCAGCAGTGAACCTCACGGGATTGGGTGGACTAATGAAAAACTGTTTTTT. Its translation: CASSEPHGIGWTNEKLFF.

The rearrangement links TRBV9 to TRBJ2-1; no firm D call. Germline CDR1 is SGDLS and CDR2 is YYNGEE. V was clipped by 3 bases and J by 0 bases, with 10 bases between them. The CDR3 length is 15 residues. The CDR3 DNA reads TGTGCCAGCAGCGCCCACAGAAGCTCCTACAATGAGCAGTTCTTC. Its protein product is CASSAHRSSYNEQFF.

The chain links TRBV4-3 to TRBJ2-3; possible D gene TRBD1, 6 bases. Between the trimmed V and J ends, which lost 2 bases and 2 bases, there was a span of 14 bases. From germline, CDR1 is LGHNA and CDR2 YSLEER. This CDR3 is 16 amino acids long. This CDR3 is CASSQHPDRYTDTQYF. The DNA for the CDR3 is TGCGCCAGCAGCCAACACCCGGACAGATACACAGATACGCAGTATTTT.